This T cell receptor (beta chain) was identified during a study of low-dose radiotherapy and immunotherapy resistance in tumors. About the study: Patients of Cohort 1 had 0.5 Gy fractions every 2 weeks, which summed to 6.5 Gy. Oral aspirin at 300 mg was taken daily by patients for four cycles, beginning on cycle 1 day 1.

This CDR3 spans 14 amino acids. Germline lookup yields CDR1 LGHDT and CDR2 YNNKEL (reference sequence). The germline V and J ends were trimmed by 4 bases and 2 bases, with 11 bases remaining between them. Those who qualified had advanced solid tumors (lacking tumor-infiltrating lymphocytes). Covering alpha and beta chains, TRAV- and TRBV-specific primers were used for the first-strand cDNA. TCRs were put through approximately 21 PCR cycles of amplification with Phusion. A constant-region primer and the V-primer adapter served as the primer pair. TCRdb re-called the reads with MiXCR, one entry per CDR3 protein. The table has 12,000 to 15,000 distinct CDR3 sequences, about 75% seen once.

V gene TRBV3-1 combines with J gene TRBJ1-2; possible D gene TRBD1, 6 bases. The receptor was isolated from a human donor with advanced metastatic prostate, ovarian, gallbladder or colorectal cancer (not recorded which). This table probably holds off-target reads from a library built for another chain. The CDR3 DNA reads TGTGCCAGCAGCCCCCGGACAGAAAACTATGGCTACACCTTC. Amino acids: CASSPRTENYGYTF.